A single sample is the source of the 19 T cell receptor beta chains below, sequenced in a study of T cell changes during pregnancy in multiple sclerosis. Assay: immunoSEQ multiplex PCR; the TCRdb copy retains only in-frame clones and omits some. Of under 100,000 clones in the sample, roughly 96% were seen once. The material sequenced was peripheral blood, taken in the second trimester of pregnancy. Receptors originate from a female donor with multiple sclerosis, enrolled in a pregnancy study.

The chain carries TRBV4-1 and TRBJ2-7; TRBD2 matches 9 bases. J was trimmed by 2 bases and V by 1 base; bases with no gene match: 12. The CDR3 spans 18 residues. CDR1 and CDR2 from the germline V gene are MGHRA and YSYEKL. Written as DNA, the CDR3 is TGCGCCAGCAGCCAAGGAACTAGCGGGCTCATACCTCCCTACGAGCAGTACTTC. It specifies CASSQGTSGLIPPYEQYF.

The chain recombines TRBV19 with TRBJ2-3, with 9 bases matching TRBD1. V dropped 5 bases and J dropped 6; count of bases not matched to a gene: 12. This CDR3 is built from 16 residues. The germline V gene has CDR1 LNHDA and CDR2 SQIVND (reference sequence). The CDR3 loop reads CASSGQGSLSGDTQYF. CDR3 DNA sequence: TGTGCCAGTAGTGGACAGGGGAGTCTTTCGGGGGATACGCAGTATTTT. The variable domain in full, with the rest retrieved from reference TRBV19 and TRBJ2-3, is DGGITQSPKYLFRKEGQNVTLSCEQNLNHDAMYWYRQDPGQGLRLIYYSQIVNDFQKGDIAEGYSVSREKKESFPLTVTSAQKNPTAFYLCASSGQGSLSGDTQYFGPGTRLTVL.

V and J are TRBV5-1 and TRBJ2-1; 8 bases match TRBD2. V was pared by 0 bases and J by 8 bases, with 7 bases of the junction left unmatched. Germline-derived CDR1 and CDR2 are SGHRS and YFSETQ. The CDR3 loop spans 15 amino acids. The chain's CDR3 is CASSLAGAGGDEQFF. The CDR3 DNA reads TGCGCCAGCAGCTTGGCGGGCGCGGGGGGTGATGAGCAGTTCTTC.

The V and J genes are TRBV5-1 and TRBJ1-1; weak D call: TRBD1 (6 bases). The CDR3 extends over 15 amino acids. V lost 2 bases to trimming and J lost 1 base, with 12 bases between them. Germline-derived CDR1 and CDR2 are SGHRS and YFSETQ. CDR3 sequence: CASSLAGETNTEAFF. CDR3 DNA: TGCGCCAGCAGCTTAGCAGGGGAAACGAACACTGAAGCTTTCTTT. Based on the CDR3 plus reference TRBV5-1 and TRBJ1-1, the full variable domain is KAGVTQTPRYLIKTRGQQVTLSCSPISGHRSVSWYQQTPGQGLQFLFEYFSETQRNKGNFPGRFSGRQFSNSRSEMNVSTLELGDSALYLCASSLAGETNTEAFFGQGTRLTVV.

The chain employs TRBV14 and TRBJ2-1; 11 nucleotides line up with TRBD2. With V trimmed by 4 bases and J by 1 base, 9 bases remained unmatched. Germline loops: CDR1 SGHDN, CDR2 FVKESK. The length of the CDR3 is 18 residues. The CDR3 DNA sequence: TGTGCCAGCAGCCCCTACCGCGGACTAGCGGGTTCCTACAATGAGCAGTTCTTC. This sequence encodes CASSPYRGLAGSYNEQFF.

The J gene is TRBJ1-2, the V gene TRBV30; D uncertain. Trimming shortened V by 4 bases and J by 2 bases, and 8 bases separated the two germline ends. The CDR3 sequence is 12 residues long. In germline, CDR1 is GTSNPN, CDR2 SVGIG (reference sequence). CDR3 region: CAWKTGNYGYTF. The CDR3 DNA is TGTGCCTGGAAAACGGGAAACTATGGCTACACCTTC. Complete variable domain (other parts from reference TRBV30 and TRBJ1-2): SQTIHQWPATLVQPVGSPLSLECTVEGTSNPNLYWYRQAAGRGLQLLFYSVGIGQISSEVPQNLSASRPQDRQFILSSKKLLLSDSGFYLCAWKTGNYGYTFGSGTRLTVV.

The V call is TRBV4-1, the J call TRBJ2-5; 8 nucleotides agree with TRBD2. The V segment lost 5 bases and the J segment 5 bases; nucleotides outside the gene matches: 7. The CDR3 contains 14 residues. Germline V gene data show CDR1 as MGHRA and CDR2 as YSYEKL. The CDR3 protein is CASSSSGSGETQYF. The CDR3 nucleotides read TGCGCCAGCAGCTCCAGCGGGAGCGGCGAGACCCAGTACTTC.

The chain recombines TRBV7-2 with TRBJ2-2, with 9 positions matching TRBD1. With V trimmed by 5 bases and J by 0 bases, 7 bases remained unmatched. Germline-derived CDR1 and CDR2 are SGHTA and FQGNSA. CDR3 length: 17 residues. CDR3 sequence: CASSPDRGLANTGELFF. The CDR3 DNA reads TGTGCCAGCAGCCCGGACAGGGGTTTAGCGAACACCGGGGAGCTGTTTTTT.

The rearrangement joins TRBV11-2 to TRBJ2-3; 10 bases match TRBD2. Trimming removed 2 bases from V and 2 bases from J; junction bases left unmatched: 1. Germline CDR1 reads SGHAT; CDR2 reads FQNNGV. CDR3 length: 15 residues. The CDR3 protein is CASSLTSGDTDTQYF. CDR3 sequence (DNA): TGTGCCAGCAGCTTAACTAGCGGGGACACAGATACGCAGTATTTT.

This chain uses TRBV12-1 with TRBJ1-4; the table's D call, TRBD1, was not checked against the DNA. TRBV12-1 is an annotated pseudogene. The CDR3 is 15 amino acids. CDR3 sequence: CASRSSGEMGEKLFF. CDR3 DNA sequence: TGTGCCAGCAGATCCTCAGGGGAAATGGGGGAAAAACTGTTTTTT.

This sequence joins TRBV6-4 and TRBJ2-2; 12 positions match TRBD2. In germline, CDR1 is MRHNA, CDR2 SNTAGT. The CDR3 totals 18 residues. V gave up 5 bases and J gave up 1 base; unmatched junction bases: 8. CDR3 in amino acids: CASSSGLAGGMNTGELFF. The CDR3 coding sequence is TGTGCCAGCAGTTCGGGGCTAGCGGGAGGGATGAACACCGGGGAGCTGTTTTTT.

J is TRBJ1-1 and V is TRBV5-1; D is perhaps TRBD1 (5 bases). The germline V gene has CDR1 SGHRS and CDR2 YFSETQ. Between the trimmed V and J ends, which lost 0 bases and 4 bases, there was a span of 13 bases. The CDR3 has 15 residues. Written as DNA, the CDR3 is TGCGCCAGCAGCTTGGATGCAGGGAGGGGCACTGAAGCTTTCTTT. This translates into CASSLDAGRGTEAFF.

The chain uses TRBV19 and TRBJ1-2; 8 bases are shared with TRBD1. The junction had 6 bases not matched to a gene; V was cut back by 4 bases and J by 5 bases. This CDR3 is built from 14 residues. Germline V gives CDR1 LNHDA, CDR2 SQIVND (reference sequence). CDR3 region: CASSTTGQGYGYTF. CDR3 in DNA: TGTGCCAGTAGTACCACCGGACAGGGTTATGGCTACACCTTC.

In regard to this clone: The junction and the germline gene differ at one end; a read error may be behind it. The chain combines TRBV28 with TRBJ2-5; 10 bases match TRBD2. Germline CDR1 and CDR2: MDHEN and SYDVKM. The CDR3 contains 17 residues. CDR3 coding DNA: TGTGCCAGCAGTTTGGAAAGGACTAGCGGAGACCACGAGACCCAGTACTTC. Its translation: CASSLERTSGDHETQYF.

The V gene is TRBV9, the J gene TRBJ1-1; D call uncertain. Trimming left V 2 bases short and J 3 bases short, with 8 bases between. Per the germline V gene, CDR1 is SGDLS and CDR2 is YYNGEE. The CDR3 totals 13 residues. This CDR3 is CASSVSRDTEAFF. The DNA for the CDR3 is TGTGCCAGCAGCGTGTCGCGGGACACTGAAGCTTTCTTT. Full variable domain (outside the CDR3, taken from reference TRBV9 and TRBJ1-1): DSGVTQTPKHLITATGQRVTLRCSPRSGDLSVYWYQQSLDQGLQFLIQYYNGEERAKGNILERFSAQQFPDLHSELNLSSLELGDSALYFCASSVSRDTEAFFGQGTRLTVV.

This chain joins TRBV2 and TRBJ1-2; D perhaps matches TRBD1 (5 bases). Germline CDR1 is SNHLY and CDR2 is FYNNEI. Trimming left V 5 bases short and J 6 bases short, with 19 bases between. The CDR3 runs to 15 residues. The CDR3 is CASSKRGTDWNGYTF. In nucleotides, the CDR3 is TGTGCCAGCAGTAAACGGGGGACGGACTGGAATGGCTACACCTTC.

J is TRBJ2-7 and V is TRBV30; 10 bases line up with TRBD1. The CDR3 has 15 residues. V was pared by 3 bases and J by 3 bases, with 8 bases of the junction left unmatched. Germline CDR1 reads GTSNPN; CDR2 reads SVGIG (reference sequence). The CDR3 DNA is TGTGCCTGGAGCTTTGCGACAGGGGGCTTCTACGAGCAGTACTTC. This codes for CAWSFATGGFYEQYF.

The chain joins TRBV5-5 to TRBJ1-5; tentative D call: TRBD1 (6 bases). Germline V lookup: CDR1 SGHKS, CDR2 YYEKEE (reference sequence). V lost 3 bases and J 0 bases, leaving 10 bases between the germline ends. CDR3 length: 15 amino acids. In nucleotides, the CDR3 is TGTGCCAGCAGCTGGACAGCTTATAGCAATCAGCCCCAGCATTTT. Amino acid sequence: CASSWTAYSNQPQHF.

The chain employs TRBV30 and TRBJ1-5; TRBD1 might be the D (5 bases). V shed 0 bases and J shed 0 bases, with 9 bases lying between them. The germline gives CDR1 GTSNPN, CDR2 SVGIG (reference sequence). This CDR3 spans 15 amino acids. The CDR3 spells CAWSVRGLSNQPQHF. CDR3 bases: TGTGCCTGGAGTGTTCGGGGACTTAGCAATCAGCCCCAGCATTTT.